These 18 T cell receptor beta chains were sequenced from one sample in a study of shared clonotypes between healthy human individuals (dated by TCRdb to about 2020). CD8 naive samples consisted of CD45RO-negative cells that were positively selected for CCR7, yielding a CD45RA+CCR7+ population without TemRA cells. Library method: the immunoSEQ multiplex PCR assay. Here the immuneACCESS table is served through TCRdb, limited to in-frame sequences with V and J called. Missing clones are a known gap in these copies; in checked studies unresolved V genes cover under half, and the rest lacks a known reason. The sample records about 820,000 clones, approximately 92% of which are singletons. Clones ranked in the top ten supply around 24% of the sample. Material: naive CD8+ T cells sorted from blood. The cell subset or site label corresponds to: CD45RA+CCR7+. These receptors were taken from a man aged 25 to 45 in good health.

The chain links TRBV7-2 to TRBJ2-7, with 7 bases fitting TRBD1. The germline V gene encodes CDR1 SGHTA and CDR2 FQGNSA. The ends lost 4 bases at V and 0 bases at J; junction bases unmatched: 9. This CDR3 spans 16 amino acids. The CDR3 here is CASSYRDRIFSYEQYF. The CDR3, as DNA: TGTGCCAGCAGCTACCGGGACAGAATCTTCTCCTACGAGCAGTACTTC.

The chain couples TRBV6-6 to TRBJ1-1; 7 positions match TRBD1. V shed 4 bases and J 3 bases; nucleotides not matched to a gene: 5. This CDR3 contains 14 residues. Looked up from germline, CDR1 is MNHNY and CDR2 is SVGAGI (reference sequence). The DNA for the CDR3 is TGTGCCAGCAGTTCTGACAGGGTCTACACTGAAGCTTTCTTT. This gives the protein CASSSDRVYTEAFF.

The chain employs TRBV6-1 and TRBJ1-2; 8 bases agree with TRBD1. The V segment lost 7 bases and the J segment 5 bases; nucleotides outside the gene matches: 9. This CDR3 has 14 residues. Germline CDR1 reads MNHNS; CDR2 reads SASEGT. CDR3 sequence (DNA): TGTGCCAGCACTCAGGTGGGACAGGTTTATGGCTACACCTTC. Translating gives CASTQVGQVYGYTF.

The chain uses TRBV27 and TRBJ1-2; tentative D call: TRBD1 (5 bases). There are 16 residues in the CDR3. V gave up 0 bases and J gave up 4 bases, with 15 bases separating them. CDR1 and CDR2 from the germline V gene are MNHEY and SMNVEV (reference sequence). The CDR3 sequence is CASSLSVGGLVYGYTF. The CDR3 region has the DNA TGTGCCAGCAGTTTATCGGTTGGGGGATTGGTCTATGGCTACACCTTC.

This clone appeared a single time. V and J are TRBV7-9 and TRBJ2-1; the D call may be TRBD1 or TRBD2 (5 bases each). This CDR3 has 15 residues. Germline lookup yields CDR1 SEHNR and CDR2 FQNEAQ (reference sequence). V lost 0 bases to trimming and J lost 2 bases, with 8 bases between them. DNA of the CDR3: TGTGCCAGCAGCTTAGCTGGGACCACCTACAATGAGCAGTTCTTC. Its translation: CASSLAGTTYNEQFF.

Note on this clone: The same CDR3 also results from other DNA sequences found in this sample. V usage is TRBV6-5 and J usage is TRBJ2-7, with 12 bases aligning to TRBD1. The germline gives CDR1 MNHEY, CDR2 SVGAGI. After removal of 4 bases from V and 4 bases from J, the junction contained 2 bases not matched to a gene. The CDR3 sequence is 14 residues long. Here the CDR3 DNA reads TGTGCCAGCAGTTGGGGACAGGGGGCTTACGAGCAGTACTTC. This translates into CASSWGQGAYEQYF.

The chain uses TRBV7-2 and TRBJ1-2; tentatively, D is TRBD1 (5 bases). Germline V gene lookup returns CDR1 SGHTA and CDR2 FQGNSA. The CDR3 sequence is 15 residues long. V gave up 8 bases and J gave up 4 bases, with 20 bases separating them. In nucleotides, the CDR3 is TGTGCCAGCCTGCGTCGGGACGGAAAATTCTATGGCTACACCTTC. Amino acid sequence: CASLRRDGKFYGYTF.

J is TRBJ2-1 and V is TRBV19, with D possibly TRBD2 on 6 matching bases. Germline CDR1 and CDR2: LNHDA and SQIVND (reference sequence). The V and J ends lost 0 bases and 0 bases respectively, with 15 bases between them. This CDR3 is built from 18 residues. DNA for the CDR3: TGTGCCAGTAGTATAGATCTATTCGGGGGTGGCTCCTACAATGAGCAGTTCTTC. Protein: CASSIDLFGGGSYNEQFF.

Regarding this clone: Distinct nucleotide sequences in the sample also encode this CDR3. The chain carries TRBV9 and TRBJ2-7; 9 bases align to TRBD1. This CDR3 is built from 16 residues. Unmatched junction bases numbered 11, after V lost 3 bases and J lost 4 bases. CDR1 is SGDLS, CDR2 YYNGEE, per germline. The CDR3 DNA is TGTGCCAGCAGCGGACGGGGTGGGGACAGGGTGTACGAGCAGTACTTC. As protein: CASSGRGGDRVYEQYF. Combining the CDR3 with reference TRBV9 and TRBJ2-7 gives the whole variable domain DSGVTQTPKHLITATGQRVTLRCSPRSGDLSVYWYQQSLDQGLQFLIQYYNGEERAKGNILERFSAQQFPDLHSELNLSSLELGDSALYFCASSGRGGDRVYEQYFGPGTRLTVT.

The rearrangement joins TRBV15 to TRBJ2-4; no firm D call. V lost 2 bases, J lost 0 bases, and 8 bases lay in between. CDR1 is LNHNV and CDR2 is YYDKDF in the germline V gene (reference sequence). The CDR3 is made up of 15 amino acids. The CDR3 DNA follows: TGTGCCACCAGCAGAACGGGCCTAGCCAAAAACATTCAGTACTTC. Encoded protein: CATSRTGLAKNIQYF. The whole variable domain, remainder taken from reference TRBV15 and TRBJ2-4, is DAMVIQNPRYQVTQFGKPVTLSCSQTLNHNVMYWYQQKSSQAPKLLFHYYDKDFNNEADTPDNFQSRRPNTSFCFLDIRSPGLGDTAMYLCATSRTGLAKNIQYFGAGTRLSVL.

The sample holds one count of this clone. Here the CDR3 reads CASSPPPGSSYNEQFF. CDR3 coding DNA: TGTGCCAGCAGCCCCCCGCCGGGGAGCTCCTACAATGAGCAGTTCTTC. This sequence joins TRBV7-9 and TRBJ2-1; a weak D match, TRBD2 (5 bases). V dropped 5 bases and J dropped 0 bases, with 14 bases sitting between them. Germline lookup yields CDR1 SEHNR and CDR2 FQNEAQ (reference sequence). CDR3 length: 16 residues.

The chain employs TRBV7-2 and TRBJ1-2; D call uncertain. Trimming removed 1 base at V and 3 bases at J, with 12 bases between. Germline assignment: CDR1 SGHTA and CDR2 FQGNSA. This CDR3 is built from 15 residues. The CDR3 reads CASSLEPITDYGYTF. CDR3 DNA sequence: TGTGCCAGCAGCTTAGAACCCATCACGGACTATGGCTACACCTTC.

This clone was counted only a few times. The sample has other DNA sequences that encode this CDR3 too. The chain couples TRBV6-5 to TRBJ2-7, with 7 bases identical to TRBD1. J gave up 4 bases and V 0 bases, and 0 bases lay outside the gene matches. In germline, CDR1 is MNHEY, CDR2 SVGAGI. The CDR3 has 13 residues. This chain's CDR3 is CASSYSQGYEQYF. The CDR3 nucleotides read TGTGCCAGCAGTTACTCACAGGGGTACGAGCAGTACTTC.

The CDR3 loop reads CASSLRSETENFYEKGFYEQYF. The CDR3 DNA sequence: TGCGCCAGCAGCTTGAGGTCCGAGACAGAAAACTTCTACGAGAAAGGATTCTACGAGCAGTACTTC. V usage is TRBV5-1 and J usage is TRBJ2-7; D might be TRBD1 (5 bases). V lost 1 base to trimming and J lost 3 bases, with 35 bases between them. The CDR3 has 22 amino acids. CDR1 is SGHRS and CDR2 is YFSETQ in the germline V gene.

The chain is built from TRBV28 and TRBJ2-7; D remains ambiguous. The CDR3 is 17 amino acids. The V end was cut by 3 bases, the J end by 3 bases, with 21 bases between. Germline lookup yields CDR1 MDHEN and CDR2 SYDVKM. Here the CDR3 reads CASSFQLLASPIYEQYF. In DNA form, the CDR3 reads TGTGCCAGCAGTTTTCAACTTCTCGCATCCCCTATCTACGAGCAGTACTTC.

This clone was detected only once. The chain recombines TRBV4-3 with TRBJ2-5; TRBD1 might be the D (6 bases). CDR1 LGHNA and CDR2 YSLEER come from the germline V gene. V was pared by 3 bases and J by 5 bases, with 13 bases between. The CDR3 consists of 14 residues. As DNA, the CDR3 is TGCGCCAGCAGCCAGGACCCCAGGGGCGAGACCCAGTACTTC. Its translation is CASSQDPRGETQYF.

The chain uses TRBV7-2 and TRBJ2-7; D is perhaps TRBD2 (5 bases). V was cut by 3 bases and J by 13 bases, with 13 bases left in between. The CDR3 totals 11 residues. Germline CDR1 and CDR2: SGHTA and FQGNSA. CDR3 DNA: TGTGCCAGCAGCTTCGAGCGGACTCAATACTTC. This translates into CASSFERTQYF.

The rearrangement joins TRBV28 to TRBJ2-7, with D perhaps matching TRBD2 (5 bases). This CDR3 spans 16 amino acids. V lost 3 bases to trimming and J lost 2 bases, with 17 bases between them. Germline lookup yields CDR1 MDHEN and CDR2 SYDVKM. This CDR3 reads CASSLRRLSVTYEQYF. The CDR3 DNA is TGTGCCAGCAGTTTGCGGAGACTATCGGTTACCTACGAGCAGTACTTC.